This T cell receptor beta chain came from a study of beta chain features in type 1 diabetes. Study-wide results and caveats: TCRB CDR3s from Type 1 diabetes patients were moderately but significantly shorter in all four CD4+ subsets.

Over 95% purity was reached by all sorted populations. Expressed TCRB transcripts were sequenced after all isolated RNA was converted to cDNA. The data were produced by immunoSEQ multiplex PCR, yet TCRdb's version contains in-frame clones alone and is incomplete. Of more than 350,000 clones in the sample, roughly an eighth were seen once. The CDR3 loop spans 14 amino acids. V trimming: 4 bases; J trimming: 8 bases; junction bases outside the gene matches: 7. Germline V gene sequence: CDR1 MNHNS, CDR2 SASEGT. For this clone: What it recognizes is unknown.

V and J are TRBV6-1 and TRBJ2-1, with 8 positions matching TRBD2. The receptor was isolated from a woman aged 18-35 years in good health. Specimen: naive CD4+ T cells from blood. The CDR3 nucleotides read TGTGCCAGCAGTGTAACGGGAGGGCCGTATGAGCAGTTCTTC. It is translated as CASSVTGGPYEQFF.